Listed below are T cell receptor beta chains from one sample, sequenced in a study of CD8+CD57+ T cells in acquired aplastic anemia. TCRdb reprocessed the reads with MiXCR, giving one entry per CDR3 protein. The sample has about 240,000 distinct CDR3 sequences, approximately 50% seen once; the top ten hold 7.8%. The sequenced sample consisted of sorted CD4+, CD8+, or CD8+CD57+ T cells (not recorded which) from PBMCs. The receptor set was obtained from a human donor with aplastic anemia. CDR3s leave out the opening cysteine and the closing phenylalanine or tryptophan.

V: TRBV19; CDR3: ASSWTGKKNYGYT
V: TRBV6-6; CDR3: ASAFRGLRSYEQY
V: TRBV6-6; CDR3: ASSSSGVGAF
V: TRBV2; CDR3: ASMGLAGGGTYNEQY
V: TRBV2; CDR3: ASSEKRGAQY
V: TRBV13; CDR3: ASSLIGQTYNEQF
V: TRBV12-3/TRBV12-4; CDR3: ASSLMIDNEQF
V: TRBV2; CDR3: ASSEAIQGDYGYT
V: TRBV6-6; CDR3: ASSYRTSGGHETQY
V: TRBV11-2; CDR3: ASSSITSGGSSDTQY
V: TRBV10-2; CDR3: TSSSTTLAGVRTGELF
V: TRBV3-1; CDR3: ASSPYPLENTGELF
V: TRBV20-1; CDR3: SASVRAEKAYEQY
V: TRBV7-9; CDR3: ASSPQGVDTIY
V: TRBV28; CDR3: ASRHAGGAAEAF
V: TRBV10-2; CDR3: ASGEVFSANTEAF
V: TRBV24-1; CDR3: ATRGAGSNQPQH
V: TRBV9; CDR3: ASRRRPPNEQY
V: TRBV4-3; CDR3: ASSQDGGTEAF
V: TRBV20-1; CDR3: GAGTVNQPQY
V: TRBV7-8; CDR3: ASSPHSGGTDYGYT
V: TRBV19; CDR3: ASRTGQMNTEAF
V: TRBV11-1; CDR3: ASSFRKGGELF
V: TRBV2; CDR3: ASRRGEDTEAF
V: TRBV29-1; CDR3: SVESDRLGEKLF
V: TRBV7-2; CDR3: ASSLDQAGYT
V: TRBV10-2; CDR3: ASSEPSIDYGYT
V: TRBV5-6; CDR3: ASSLVRDRPVTYGYT
V: TRBV7-3; CDR3: ASSTTRTSGGLYNYGYT
V: TRBV19; CDR3: ASSSAGTGTYEQY
V: TRBV20-1; CDR3: SAQLQGSNQPQH
V: TRBV5-6; CDR3: ASSLDRLAGDYFYEQY
V: TRBV7-9; CDR3: ASRRGETQY
V: TRBV9; CDR3: ASSVDGGGNTEAF
V: TRBV15; CDR3: ATSRDRAGGYT
V: TRBV7-6; CDR3: ASSGGQGGNTIY
V: TRBV27; CDR3: ASSATGYGYT
V: TRBV7-9; CDR3: ASSRLQGAEAF
V: TRBV7-9; CDR3: ASSLGYPEQF
V: TRBV4-1; CDR3: ASSQESALNGNQPQH
V: TRBV7-6; CDR3: ASSLVPAGTTRGTDTQY
V: TRBV5-1; CDR3: ASSWGQGQGSDTIY